The TCR beta chain under discussion was sequenced for a study of T cells in Graves' hyperthyroidism and ophthalmopathy. Study information: Pretreatment peripheral blood was obtained at initial diagnosis. Regarding the study as a whole: For ophthalmopathy, model prediction preceded onset by a median approximately 6 months.

TCR beta CDR3 sequences were amplified from RNA transcripts. When the TCR CDR3 underwent first-round RT-PCR, the HTBI primer set was used. MiXCR, run by TCRdb on the multiplex PCR reads, gives a single entry per CDR3 protein. The sample has a few hundred thousand distinct CDR3 sequences; approximately 14% are singletons. This clonotype was seen ten or more times. Its matching antigen is unknown. Exclusion of patients followed from uncontrolled infection, other autoimmune disease, pregnancy or lactation. This TCR was recovered from a woman in her thirties or forties with Graves' hyperthyroidism that later progressed to Graves' ophthalmopathy. Sequencing used blood.

CDR3 coding DNA: TGTGCCAGCGGGGGGGGATACGAGCAGTACTTC. This translates into CASGGGYEQYF. The chain recombines TRBV7-9 with TRBJ2-7, with 7 nucleotides matching TRBD2. The CDR3 extends over 11 amino acids. The germline V gene encodes CDR1 SEHNR and CDR2 FQNEAQ (reference sequence). Trimming removed 8 bases from V and 4 bases from J; junction bases left unmatched: 2.